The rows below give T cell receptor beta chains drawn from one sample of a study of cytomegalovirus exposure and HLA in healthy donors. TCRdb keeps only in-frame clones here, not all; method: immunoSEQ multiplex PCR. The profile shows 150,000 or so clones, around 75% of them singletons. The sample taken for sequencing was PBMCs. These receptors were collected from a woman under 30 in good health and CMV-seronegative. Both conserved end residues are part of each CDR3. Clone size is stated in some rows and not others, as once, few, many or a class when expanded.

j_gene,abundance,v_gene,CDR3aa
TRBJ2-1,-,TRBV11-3,CASSFLPAGAGYEQFF
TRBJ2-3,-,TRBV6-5,CASRHRDTPDTQYF
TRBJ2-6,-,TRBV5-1,CASGTGGAGANVLTF
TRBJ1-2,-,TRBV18,CASSPRDRVLDGYTF
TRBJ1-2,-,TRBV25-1,CASSVDSVRGYTF
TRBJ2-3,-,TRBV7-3,CASSLTGTSGKLGYF
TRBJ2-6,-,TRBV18,CASSPRQGAKSGANVLTF
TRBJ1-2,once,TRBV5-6,CASSPYGQGGNYGYTF
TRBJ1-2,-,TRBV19,CASSIVGHDGYTF
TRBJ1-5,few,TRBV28,CASRQTERGSNQPQHF
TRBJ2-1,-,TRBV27,CASSTRLAGGMGNEQFF
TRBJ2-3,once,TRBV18,CASSPGTSGSTDTQYF
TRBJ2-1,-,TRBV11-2,CASSSFTSSYNEQFF
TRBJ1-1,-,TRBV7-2,CASSLLQNTEAFF
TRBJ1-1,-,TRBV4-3,CASSRGQGRNTEAFF
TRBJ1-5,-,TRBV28,CATSGQHNQPQHF
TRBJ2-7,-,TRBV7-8,CASSFVPTSRTAYEQYF
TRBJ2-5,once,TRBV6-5,CASSPRQGIGQTQYF
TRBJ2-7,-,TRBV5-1,CASSFGLRTVYEQYF
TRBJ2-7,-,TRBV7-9,CSSSPRDRKYEQYF
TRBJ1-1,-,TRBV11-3,CASSLGQPKAFF
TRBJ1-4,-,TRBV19,CASSIGGTGLRYEKLFF